The 22 T cell receptor beta chains listed next were all sequenced from one sample in a study of blood T cell repertoires in COVID-19 (TCRdb year 2020). The protocol used for the library was the immunoSEQ multiplex PCR assay. In TCRdb, the immuneACCESS table is reduced to in-frame sequences with V and J assigned. These tables do not hold every clone; where another copy was compared, an unresolved V gene accounts for under half, and the others remain unexplained. The sample table holds roughly 170,000 clones, of which almost 85% were seen once. Under 8.5% of the sample is held by the ten biggest clonotypes. The sample was peripheral blood. The receptors were sampled from a middle-aged man who had recovered from COVID-19.

A single count supports this clone. The chain carries TRBV11-1 and TRBJ2-2; 10 bases line up with TRBD1. The CDR3 consists of 16 residues. With 3 bases clipped from V and 4 bases from J, the junction kept 5 bases outside the gene matches. The germline V gene has CDR1 SGHAT and CDR2 FQDESV (reference sequence). The CDR3 loop is CASSFATGGGTGELFF. The DNA of the CDR3 is TGTGCCAGCAGCTTTGCGACAGGGGGCGGCACCGGGGAGCTGTTTTTT.

This clone has only a few counts. The rearrangement links TRBV3-1 (or the pseudogene TRBV3-2) to TRBJ2-3; D perhaps matches TRBD1 (5 bases). Germline lookup yields CDR1 LGHDT and CDR2 YNNKEL (reference sequence). The CDR3 has 13 residues. V lost 7 bases and J 3 bases, leaving 11 bases between the germline ends. As DNA, the CDR3 is TGTGCCAGCATGCAGGGCGAGACAGATACGCAGTATTTT. Translation: CASMQGETDTQYF.

This chain links TRBV19 with TRBJ2-7; D remains ambiguous. Deletions cut 1 base from V and 0 bases from J, with 19 bases between. Per germline, CDR1 LNHDA and CDR2 SQIVND (reference sequence). The CDR3 has 18 amino acids. CDR3 DNA sequence: TGTGCCAGTAGTATAGGGAGTCCAGACCCATTTTTCTCCTACGAGCAGTACTTC. Protein sequence: CASSIGSPDPFFSYEQYF.

This rearrangement joins TRBV7-3 to TRBJ2-7; 9 nucleotides align to TRBD2. Germline V gene sequence: CDR1 SGHTA, CDR2 FQGTGA. The trim removed 5 bases at V and 5 bases at J, leaving 7 bases unmatched. This CDR3 contains 14 residues. The DNA for the CDR3 is TGTGCCAGCAGCCCTGGCGGGGGGGGCGACGAGCAGTACTTC. Residues: CASSPGGGGDEQYF.

The chain employs TRBV9 and TRBJ1-1; 7 bases fit TRBD1. The germline V gene has CDR1 SGDLS and CDR2 YYNGEE. J was trimmed by 11 bases and V by 3 bases; bases with no gene match: 4. CDR3 length: 11 amino acids. The CDR3 sequence is CASSGGTAAFF. The DNA for the CDR3 is TGTGCCAGCAGCGGAGGGACAGCGGCTTTCTTT.

J is TRBJ2-2 and V is TRBV6-2 or TRBV6-3, with D maybe TRBD2 (5 bases). The CDR3 loop spans 14 amino acids. The V and J ends lost 4 bases and 5 bases respectively, with 11 bases between them. CDR1 and CDR2 from the germline V gene are MNHEY and SVGEGT. The CDR3 sequence: CASSWAGRTGELFF. The CDR3 DNA reads as TGTGCCAGCAGTTGGGCGGGCCGTACCGGGGAGCTGTTTTTT.

This chain connects TRBV6-5 to TRBJ1-2, with D possibly TRBD1 on 5 matching bases. This CDR3 region has 13 residues. The germline V and J ends were trimmed by 5 bases and 5 bases, with 12 bases remaining between them. The germline gives CDR1 MNHEY, CDR2 SVGAGI. CDR3 loop: CASSNGHSYGYTF. CDR3 DNA sequence: TGTGCCAGCAGTAATGGACATTCGTATGGCTACACCTTC.

The chain has TRBV5-1 and TRBJ2-1; TRBD2 aligns across 9 bases. Germline CDR1 and CDR2: SGHRS and YFSETQ. With V trimmed by 4 bases and J by 3 bases, 11 bases remained unmatched. This CDR3 is 17 amino acids long. CDR3 in DNA: TGCGCCAGCAGCAAGATACTAGCGGGCGGTTTCTACAATGAGCAGTTCTTC. It specifies CASSKILAGGFYNEQFF.

The chain links TRBV30 to TRBJ1-4; 8 nucleotides align to TRBD1. V dropped 2 bases and J dropped 6; count of bases not matched to a gene: 8. The germline gives CDR1 GTSNPN, CDR2 SVGIG (reference sequence). This CDR3 has 15 residues. The CDR3 DNA follows: TGTGCCTGGAGTTTCAGGGCAGGGGGCCATGAAAAACTGTTTTTT. This encodes CAWSFRAGGHEKLFF.

The V and J genes are TRBV7-2 and TRBJ1-1; D call uncertain. The length of the CDR3 is 11 residues. Trimming removed 5 bases at V and 6 bases at J, with 7 bases between. From germline, CDR1 is SGHTA and CDR2 FQGNSA. The CDR3 sequence: CASSRESEAFF. CDR3 bases: TGTGCCAGCAGCCGAGAGTCTGAAGCTTTCTTT.

This clone came up a few times. In DNA form, the CDR3 reads TGTGCCACCAGCAGAGGGGAGCGGGAGACAGATACGCAGTATTTT. It is translated as CATSRGERETDTQYF. This chain joins TRBV15 and TRBJ2-3; TRBD2 agrees at 8 bases. Trimming cost V 1 base and J 3 bases; bases outside gene matches: 3. The CDR3 runs to 15 residues. Germline CDR1 and CDR2: LNHNV and YYDKDF (reference sequence).

V gene TRBV5-1 combines with J gene TRBJ2-3; maybe TRBD2 (6 bases). The length of the CDR3 is 13 residues. Trimming took 4 bases from V and 4 from J, leaving 10 bases between them. The V gene's germline CDR1 is SGHRS and CDR2 YFSETQ. CDR3 nucleotides: TGCGCCAGCAGCAGGGGAGGACCAGATACGCAGTATTTT. It specifies CASSRGGPDTQYF.

The J gene is TRBJ1-5, the V gene TRBV6-6, with D possibly being TRBD1 (5 bases). The V gene's germline CDR1 is MNHNY and CDR2 SVGAGI (reference sequence). This CDR3 is 15 amino acids long. Trimming left V 5 bases short and J 5 bases short, with 16 bases between. The CDR3 DNA sequence: TGTGCCAGCAGTCGATCGACAGTAACTGATCAGCCCCAGCATTTT. This translates into CASSRSTVTDQPQHF.

CDR3: CAISADRGNTEAFF. The CDR3 DNA reads as TGTGCCATCAGTGCGGACAGGGGGAACACTGAAGCTTTCTTT. The V gene is TRBV10-3, the J gene TRBJ1-1, with 9 bases lining up with TRBD1. This CDR3 has 14 amino acids. With V trimmed by 4 bases and J by 1 base, 1 base remained unmatched. Germline V gene lookup returns CDR1 ENHRY and CDR2 SYGVKD.

The rearrangement links TRBV7-2 to TRBJ1-5; D is perhaps TRBD1 (6 bases). Germline V gene lookup returns CDR1 SGHTA and CDR2 FQGNSA. Trimming removed 4 bases at V and 9 bases at J, with 10 bases between. This CDR3 has 12 residues. The CDR3 is CASSWGGGPQHF. CDR3 coding DNA: TGTGCCAGCAGCTGGGGAGGGGGGCCCCAGCATTTT.

The V call is TRBV24-1, the J call TRBJ2-3; TRBD1 aligns across 7 bases. J lost 5 bases, V lost 0 bases, and 13 bases had no gene match. In germline, CDR1 is KGHDR, CDR2 SFDVKD. The CDR3 has 18 amino acids. CDR3 in DNA: TGTGCCACCAGTGATTTGCGGGACAGAGCTAAAGGAGGAGATACGCAGTATTTT. It is translated as CATSDLRDRAKGGDTQYF.

In this sample, this clone turned up a few times. The chain uses TRBV19 and TRBJ1-2; 8 bases match TRBD1. The CDR3 spans 15 residues. The V segment lost 3 bases and the J segment 3 bases; nucleotides outside the gene matches: 6. In germline, CDR1 is LNHDA, CDR2 SQIVND (reference sequence). The CDR3 here is CASSISRGHHYGYTF. Here the CDR3 DNA reads TGTGCCAGTAGTATCAGCAGGGGGCATCACTATGGCTACACCTTC.

J is TRBJ2-1 and V is TRBV4-1; maybe TRBD2 (5 bases). Trimming left V 3 bases short and J 3 bases short, with 12 bases between. This CDR3 contains 15 residues. Germline loops: CDR1 MGHRA, CDR2 YSYEKL. The CDR3 is CASSHSAGSYNEQFF. Here the CDR3 DNA reads TGCGCCAGCAGCCATTCGGCGGGCAGCTACAATGAGCAGTTCTTC.

The rearrangement uses TRBV28 and TRBJ1-2; no definite D call. The V end was cut by 6 bases, the J end by 8 bases, with 13 bases between. Germline V gives CDR1 MDHEN, CDR2 SYDVKM. The CDR3 runs 12 residues. The CDR3 DNA is TGTGCCAGCAGGGGGAGAATTCGGGGCTACACCTTC. Translating it yields CASRGRIRGYTF.

The chain has TRBV6-6 and TRBJ1-6, with unresolved D. The length of the CDR3 is 14 residues. Germline V gives CDR1 MNHNY, CDR2 SVGAGI (reference sequence). Trimming pared 8 bases from V and 0 bases from J, leaving 8 bases between. In DNA, the CDR3 is TGTGCCAGCGGGCTAAGCTCCTATAATTCACCCCTCCACTTT. It yields the protein CASGLSSYNSPLHF.

The chain combines TRBV24-1 with TRBJ2-2, with D uncertain. CDR1 KGHDR and CDR2 SFDVKD come from the germline V gene. Deletions cut 7 bases from V and 7 bases from J, with 9 bases between. CDR3 length: 12 residues. The CDR3 DNA reads TGTGCCACCAGCCGGTTTGACGGGGAGCTGTTTTTT. Translating gives CATSRFDGELFF.

The chain has TRBV7-2 and TRBJ2-5; 8 nucleotides agree with TRBD2. Losses at the gene ends were 5 bases for V and 5 bases for J; bases not matched to a gene: 7. This CDR3 has 14 residues. Germline CDR1 SGHTA, CDR2 FQGNSA. In DNA form, the CDR3 reads TGTGCCAGCAGCCCCTATAGCGGGGTCGAGACCCAGTACTTC. Its protein product is CASSPYSGVETQYF.